These 20 T cell receptor beta chains came from one sample sequenced in a study of blood T cell repertoires in COVID-19. Sequenced by immunoSEQ multiplex PCR; TCRdb stores in-frame clones only, minus some. The data show 95,000 to 150,000 clones, with over 75% seen just once and 16% held by the top ten. The sample was peripheral blood. These receptors were obtained from a man aged 55-75 years with active or convalescent COVID-19.

The DNA for the CDR3 is TGTGCCTGGAGTGTGAGGCCCGCGAACACCGGGGAGCTGTTTTTT. Protein: CAWSVRPANTGELFF. This chain uses TRBV30 with TRBJ2-2; D is uncertain. This CDR3 is built from 15 residues. The ends were cut back, 0 bases at V and 0 bases at J, with 8 bases in the middle. Germline CDR1 is GTSNPN and CDR2 is SVGIG (reference sequence). The full variable domain, in which reference TRBV30 and TRBJ2-2 provide the parts outside the CDR3, is SQTIHQWPATLVQPVGSPLSLECTVEGTSNPNLYWYRQAAGRGLQLLFYSVGIGQISSEVPQNLSASRPQDRQFILSSKKLLLSDSGFYLCAWSVRPANTGELFFGEGSRLTVL.

This chain joins TRBV24-1 and TRBJ2-3; the match to TRBD1 covers 10 bases. This CDR3 region has 16 residues. The junction had 4 bases not matched to a gene; V was cut back by 0 bases and J by 5 bases. CDR1 and CDR2 from the germline V gene are KGHDR and SFDVKD. The CDR3, as DNA: TGTGCCACCAGTGATTTGGGGGGACAGGGGAAAGATACGCAGTATTTT. This translates into CATSDLGGQGKDTQYF.

This clone was seen just once. This chain uses TRBV6-6 with TRBJ2-4, with D perhaps TRBD1 (6 bases). This CDR3 is built from 15 residues. The V gene lost 0 bases and the J gene lost 9 bases, with 15 bases spanning the gap. Germline CDR1 reads MNHNY; CDR2 reads SVGAGI (reference sequence). The CDR3 DNA is TGTGCCAGCAGTTACTCGAGTCAGGGGAGAGGCATTCAGTACTTC. Residues: CASSYSSQGRGIQYF.

The chain combines TRBV7-2 with TRBJ2-5; a possible D gene is TRBD1 (6 bases). CDR3 size: 14 residues. In germline, CDR1 is SGHTA, CDR2 FQGNSA. V was shortened by 5 bases and J by 4 bases, with 14 bases between the two germline ends. CDR3 amino acids: CASSPEPRGETQYF. CDR3 sequence (DNA): TGTGCCAGCAGCCCCGAACCCAGGGGAGAGACCCAGTACTTC.

In this sample, this clone turned up a few times. The V and J genes are TRBV5-6 and TRBJ1-6; D call uncertain. Germline lookup yields CDR1 SGHDT and CDR2 YYEEEE. The CDR3 spans 16 residues. V lost 4 bases and J 0 bases, leaving 11 bases between the germline ends. CDR3 DNA: TGTGCCAGCAGCACGTCCGGGAGCTCCTATAATTCACCCCTCCACTTT. Its translation: CASSTSGSSYNSPLHF. Supplemented by reference TRBV5-6 and TRBJ1-6, the full variable domain reads DAGVTQSPTHLIKTRGQQVTLRCSPKSGHDTVSWYQQALGQGPQFIFQYYEEEERQRGNFPDRFSGHQFPNYSSELNVNALLLGDSALYLCASSTSGSSYNSPLHFGNGTRLTVT.

This chain joins TRBV5-8 and TRBJ1-5, with D perhaps TRBD1 (5 bases). The CDR3 spans 17 residues. V was clipped by 3 bases and J by 4 bases, with 20 bases between them. CDR1 is SGHTS, CDR2 YDEGEE, per germline. CDR3 DNA sequence: TGTGCCAGCAGCTATTACTCGCCGACAGTGATAAATCAGCCCCAGCATTTT. Translated: CASSYYSPTVINQPQHF.

The rearrangement uses TRBV9 and TRBJ2-1; tentative D call: TRBD2 (6 bases). There are 15 residues in the CDR3. Germline lookup yields CDR1 SGDLS and CDR2 YYNGEE. V lost 1 base to trimming and J lost 5 bases, with 13 bases between them. In nucleotides, the CDR3 is TGTGCCAGCAGCGTAAATGGGGGGAGACACAATGAGCAGTTCTTC. This encodes CASSVNGGRHNEQFF.

The chain uses TRBV5-5 and TRBJ1-5; D is unresolved. Germline lookup yields CDR1 SGHKS and CDR2 YYEKEE (reference sequence). CDR3 length: 13 amino acids. The V end lost 3 bases, the J end lost 5 bases, and 9 bases lay between the germline ends. The CDR3, as DNA: TGTGCCAGCAGCTCTCAGGAGGATCAGCCCCAGCATTTT. As protein: CASSSQEDQPQHF.

The chain employs TRBV4-3 and TRBJ1-1; 7 bases align to TRBD1. V dropped 0 bases and J dropped 4; count of bases not matched to a gene: 11. In germline, CDR1 is LGHNA, CDR2 YSLEER. The CDR3 covers 17 residues. This CDR3 reads CASSQDETGTLGTEAFF. The CDR3 coding sequence is TGCGCCAGCAGCCAAGATGAGACAGGGACGTTGGGCACTGAAGCTTTCTTT.

This clone was seen only once. The chain carries TRBV5-4 and TRBJ2-7; maybe TRBD1 (6 bases). Germline V gives CDR1 SGHNT, CDR2 YYREEE (reference sequence). The V end lost 4 bases, the J end lost 0 bases, and 8 bases lay between the germline ends. CDR3 length: 13 residues. The CDR3 DNA follows: TGTGCCAGCAGCCAGGGGAACTCCTACGAGCAGTACTTC. It yields the protein CASSQGNSYEQYF.

The chain is built from TRBV7-2 and TRBJ1-6, with a weak D call TRBD1 (5 bases). Trimming cost V 1 base and J 8 bases, with 6 bases left between them. Germline V gene data show CDR1 as SGHTA and CDR2 as FQGNSA. CDR3 length: 13 residues. The CDR3 sequence is CASSLGGDSPLHF. CDR3 coding DNA: TGTGCCAGCAGCTTAGGGGGGGATTCACCCCTCCACTTT.

The chain uses TRBV7-9 and TRBJ1-1; TRBD1 is a possible D gene (5 bases). This CDR3 is 13 amino acids long. The V and J ends lost 6 bases and 3 bases respectively, with 11 bases between them. Germline V lookup: CDR1 SEHNR, CDR2 FQNEAQ (reference sequence). CDR3 sequence (DNA): TGTGCCAGCAGGACGGGGGGGTACACTGAAGCTTTCTTT. It yields the protein CASRTGGYTEAFF.

The chain joins TRBV5-1 to TRBJ1-2; 7 nucleotides align to TRBD1. This CDR3 is built from 14 residues. J was trimmed by 6 bases and V by 4 bases; bases with no gene match: 9. Per the germline V gene, CDR1 is SGHRS and CDR2 is YFSETQ. CDR3 DNA: TGCGCCAGCAGCCCGAATAGACAGGGAGATGGCTACACCTTC. Translating gives CASSPNRQGDGYTF.

The CDR3 sequence: CASSPPSSGEQYF. Written as DNA, the CDR3 is TGTGCCAGCTCACCACCGTCAAGCGGTGAGCAGTACTTC. This chain links TRBV18 with TRBJ2-7, with D possibly TRBD2 on 5 matching bases. The CDR3 runs 13 residues. Germline V gene lookup returns CDR1 KGHSH and CDR2 LQKENI. V was cut by 0 bases and J by 7 bases, with 10 bases left in between. Together with reference TRBV18 and TRBJ2-7, the CDR3 gives the full variable domain: NAGVMQNPRHLVRRRGQEARLRCSPMKGHSHVYWYRQLPEEGLKFMVYLQKENIIDESGMPKERFSAEFPKEGPSILRIQQVVRGDSAAYFCASSPPSSGEQYFGPGTRLTVT.

The chain is built from TRBV6-2 or TRBV6-3 and TRBJ1-5, with D unresolved. Per germline, CDR1 MNHEY and CDR2 SVGEGT. The V end was cut by 3 bases, the J end by 0 bases, with 9 bases between. The CDR3 has 15 residues. The CDR3 nucleotides read TGTGCCAGCAGTTATGGCCTCAATAGCAATCAGCCCCAGCATTTT. This codes for CASSYGLNSNQPQHF.

A few counts support this clone. The chain uses TRBV11-2 and TRBJ2-3, with TRBD2 as a possible D gene (6 bases). The CDR3 has 13 amino acids. Deletions cut 11 bases from V and 5 bases from J, with 17 bases between. Germline V gene sequence: CDR1 SGHAT, CDR2 FQNNGV. This CDR3 reads CASLAGSGDTQYF. The CDR3 nucleotides are TGTGCCTCGCTCGCGGGATCTGGAGATACGCAGTATTTT.

This chain uses TRBV19 with TRBJ2-3; TRBD2 agrees at 8 bases. This CDR3 is built from 13 residues. J gave up 6 bases and V 5 bases, and 4 bases lay outside the gene matches. Germline loops: CDR1 LNHDA, CDR2 SQIVND (reference sequence). For the CDR3, the DNA is TGTGCCAGTAGTCCTTCGGGAGGGGATACGCAGTATTTT. Translated: CASSPSGGDTQYF.

The rearrangement joins TRBV18 to TRBJ1-1, with D possibly TRBD1 on 6 matching bases. Germline-derived CDR1 and CDR2 are KGHSH and LQKENI. V was pared by 2 bases and J by 2 bases, with 9 bases between. The CDR3 runs 14 residues. CDR3 in DNA: TGTGCCAGCTCACCAGCAGGGGTTAACACTGAAGCTTTCTTT. It translates to CASSPAGVNTEAFF.

This chain links TRBV29-1 with TRBJ2-7; 7 bases are a match to TRBD2. The CDR3 extends over 11 amino acids. Trimming removed 6 bases from V and 5 bases from J; junction bases left unmatched: 4. Germline values: CDR1 SQVTM, CDR2 ANQGSEA. The CDR3 DNA reads as TGCAGCGTCGGACTAGGGAACGAGCAGTACTTC. Translation gives CSVGLGNEQYF.

This chain links TRBV5-6 with TRBJ2-5; TRBD1 aligns across 8 bases. After removal of 0 bases from V and 5 bases from J, the junction contained 6 bases not matched to a gene. The CDR3 totals 15 residues. Germline assignment: CDR1 SGHDT and CDR2 YYEEEE. The CDR3 DNA reads as TGTGCCAGCAGCTTGGGGACAGGGTATGGGGAGACCCAGTACTTC. It translates to CASSLGTGYGETQYF. The full variable domain, rest sourced from reference TRBV5-6 and TRBJ2-5, is DAGVTQSPTHLIKTRGQQVTLRCSPKSGHDTVSWYQQALGQGPQFIFQYYEEEERQRGNFPDRFSGHQFPNYSSELNVNALLLGDSALYLCASSLGTGYGETQYFGPGTRLLVL.